The clone carrying this TCR beta chain was recorded only once. Its matching antigen is unknown. TCRdb keeps only in-frame clones here, not all; method: immunoSEQ multiplex PCR. The sample records roughly 46,000 clones, 65% to 80% being singletons. Expansion of antigen-specific CD4+ T cells with viral peptide pools was carried out by the ViraFEST assay before sequencing. The culture ran for around nine days, and then CD4+ T cells were isolated. As their vaccination, participants received two doses of either BNT162b2 or mRNA-1273. V was cut by 6 bases and J by 5 bases, with 20 bases left in between. CDR3 length: 16 amino acids. Germline V gene data show CDR1 as SGHRS and CDR2 as YFSETQ. The entry originates in a study of vaccination effects on CD4 cells after COVID-19. Study-wide results and caveats: Early post-infection timepoints were missing from the study, which also had few convalescent patients.

The specimen comprised CD4+ T cells from PBMCs cultured with HCoV-OC43 spike peptides, sampled after COVID-19 vaccination. Subset specified: HCoV-OC43 spike overlapping peptide pool stimulation. The chain combines TRBV5-1 with TRBJ2-2, with D perhaps TRBD1 (6 bases). The origin of this receptor is a human donor who received a COVID-19 vaccine. Here the CDR3 DNA reads TGCGCCAGCAACTTCTTGGGTACAGGGTCTACCGGGGAGCTGTTTTTT. This translates into CASNFLGTGSTGELFF.